This record covers a single T cell receptor (beta chain). Sequencing used immunoSEQ multiplex PCR; TCRdb keeps in-frame clones, though not all of them. The sample yields some 170,000 clones, approximately 96% seen once. This record comes from a study of control samples from healthy donors and cancer patients. The germline gives CDR1 SGHDT, CDR2 YYEEEE. The CDR3 is 16 residues long. The germline V and J ends were trimmed by 7 bases and 6 bases, with 20 bases remaining between them. Sequencing used blood. The sequence was collected from a woman aged 25 to 39 in good health. This rearrangement joins TRBV5-6 to TRBJ1-6, with D perhaps TRBD1 (6 bases). The CDR3 DNA reads TGTGCCAGCGCTCTGTGGAGGGGGTCAGCTAATTCACCCCTCCACTTT. Translation gives CASALWRGSANSPLHF.